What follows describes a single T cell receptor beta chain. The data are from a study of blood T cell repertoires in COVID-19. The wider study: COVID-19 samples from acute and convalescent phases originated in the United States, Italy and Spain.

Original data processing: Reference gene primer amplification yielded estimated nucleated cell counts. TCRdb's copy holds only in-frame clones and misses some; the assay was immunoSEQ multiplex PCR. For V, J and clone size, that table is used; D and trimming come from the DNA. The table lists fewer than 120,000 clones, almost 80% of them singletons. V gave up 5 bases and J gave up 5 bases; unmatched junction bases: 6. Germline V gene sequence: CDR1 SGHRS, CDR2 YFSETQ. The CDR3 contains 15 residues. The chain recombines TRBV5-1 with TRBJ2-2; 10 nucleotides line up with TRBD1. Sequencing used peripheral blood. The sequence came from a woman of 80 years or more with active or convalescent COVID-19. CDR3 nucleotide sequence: TGCGCCAGCAGATCGGACAGGGGGGGAACCGGGGAGCTGTTTTTT. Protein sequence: CASRSDRGGTGELFF.